The 14 T cell receptor beta chains listed next were all sequenced from one sample in a study of blood T cells in healthy people across ages. Combining a sample-barcoded 5' primer with a J-beta primer mix, a second PCR ran for about 7 to 11 cycles. Using its own MiXCR run on the 5' RACE reads, TCRdb lists one record per CDR3 protein. The sample holds fewer than 800,000 distinct CDR3 sequences; roughly 49% are singletons and the top ten take under 35%. Source material: blood. These receptors all stem from an older woman in good health.

The V call is TRBV7-2, the J call TRBJ2-6, with D possibly matching TRBD1 (6 bases). The CDR3 runs to 15 residues. Germline V CDR1 and CDR2: SGHTA, FQGNSA. V lost 5 bases and J lost 4, with 12 bases in between. CDR3 loop: CASSVGTGGANVLTF. CDR3 nucleotide sequence: TGTGCCAGCAGCGTAGGAACAGGGGGGGCCAACGTCCTGACTTTC.

J is TRBJ1-4 and V is TRBV28; D is possibly TRBD1 (6 bases). CDR1 and CDR2 from the germline V gene are MDHEN and SYDVKM. CDR3 length: 16 residues. Trimming left V 5 bases short and J 8 bases short, with 21 bases between. The CDR3 is CASSRFRGLLGEKLFF. The CDR3 nucleotides read TGTGCCAGCAGTCGCTTCAGGGGACTCCTTGGGGAAAAACTGTTTTTT. The whole variable domain, remainder taken from reference TRBV28 and TRBJ1-4, is DVKVTQSSRYLVKRTGEKVFLECVQDMDHENMFWYRQDPGLGLRLIYFSYDVKMKEKGDIPEGYSVSREKKERFSLILESASTNQTSMYLCASSRFRGLLGEKLFFGSGTQLSVL.

Comments on this clonotype: The germline gene is not matched at one end of the junction; a read error may be the cause. V usage is TRBV18 and J usage is TRBJ2-1; D ambiguous. CDR1 is KGHSH, CDR2 LQKENI, per germline. CDR3 length: 17 residues. As DNA, the CDR3 is TGTGTCAGCTCACCACCGGCAGGCCGGAGCTCCTACAATGAGCAGTTCTTC. Translating it yields CVSSPPAGRSSYNEQFF.

J is TRBJ2-5 and V is TRBV6-1, with 8 bases matching TRBD2. Looked up from germline, CDR1 is MNHNS and CDR2 is SASEGT. The CDR3 is made up of 19 amino acids. The V and J ends lost 3 bases and 11 bases, in that order; junction bases with no gene match: 26. The CDR3 DNA follows: TGTGCCAGCAGTGAGAGGGCGGGGGGCGCGGTCCCCCTCTACAATGAGCAGTACTTC. Translating it yields CASSERAGGAVPLYNEQYF.

The chain combines TRBV4-3 with TRBJ2-5; D gene unclear. The CDR3 length is 15 residues. Germline V gene lookup returns CDR1 LGHNA and CDR2 YSLEER. V lost 5 bases and J 11 bases, leaving 24 bases between the germline ends. CDR3 DNA sequence: TGCGCCAGCAGCTATGAAAGGGTTCCCTACAATGAGCAGTACTTC. Translating gives CASSYERVPYNEQYF.

This clonotype was observed a handful of times. The V gene is TRBV12-3 or TRBV12-4, the J gene TRBJ1-2; unclear D gene. The V and J ends lost 0 bases and 8 bases respectively, with 10 bases between them. The CDR3 has 13 amino acids. This CDR3 is CASSLAAYGGYTF. The CDR3 region has the DNA TGTGCCAGCAGTTTAGCGGCTTACGGCGGCTACACCTTC.

The chain links TRBV11-2 to TRBJ2-5, with TRBD2 identical over 9 bases. V trimming: 4 bases; J trimming: 11 bases; junction bases outside the gene matches: 14. The germline gives CDR1 SGHAT, CDR2 FQNNGV. The CDR3 consists of 15 residues. The CDR3 region has the DNA TGTGCCAGCAGCTCTCTAGCGGGAAAAAACAATGAGCAGTACTTC. Translated, it gives CASSSLAGKNNEQYF.

The chain uses TRBV20-1 and TRBJ2-1; 9 bases align to TRBD2. There are 14 residues in the CDR3. Per germline, CDR1 DFQATT and CDR2 SNEGSKA (reference sequence). Trimming took 5 bases from V and 6 from J; bases not matched to a gene: 8. CDR3 coding DNA: TGCAGTGCTCCTAGCGGGACAAGGCTCAATGAGCAGTTCTTC. The encoded protein is CSAPSGTRLNEQFF.

This clonotype was seen just once. This chain connects TRBV29-1 to TRBJ1-5, with D unresolved. Trimming pared 7 bases from V and 5 bases from J, leaving 12 bases between. Germline V gives CDR1 SQVTM, CDR2 ANQGSEA. This CDR3 is 12 amino acids long. The CDR3 sequence is CSAGDGDQPQHF. The DNA of the CDR3 is TGCAGCGCCGGGGATGGGGATCAGCCCCAGCATTTT.

The chain employs TRBV7-2 and TRBJ2-1; 8 bases align to TRBD1. Germline lookup yields CDR1 SGHTA and CDR2 FQGNSA. Trimming took 1 base from V and 7 from J; bases not matched to a gene: 6. The CDR3 has 15 residues. The CDR3 here is CASSLVTGGNNEQFF. The CDR3 bases are TGTGCCAGCAGCTTAGTAACAGGGGGGAATAATGAGCAGTTCTTC.

The chain couples TRBV20-1 to TRBJ2-1; the D call may be TRBD1 or TRBD2 (7 bases each). V was cut by 2 bases and J by 9 bases, with 29 bases left in between. The CDR3 loop spans 18 amino acids. Per the germline V gene, CDR1 is DFQATT and CDR2 is SNEGSKA (reference sequence). The CDR3 spells CSARRPQGVGGPNIEQFF. In DNA, the CDR3 is TGCAGTGCTAGAAGGCCCCAGGGGGTGGGAGGGCCGAATATTGAGCAGTTCTTC.

The V and J genes are TRBV13 and TRBJ1-6; D not resolved. This CDR3 spans 15 amino acids. Looked up from germline, CDR1 is PRHDT and CDR2 is FYEKMQ (reference sequence). V gave up 1 base and J gave up 10 bases, with 14 bases separating them. The CDR3 here is CASSLVRDDGSPLHF. The DNA for the CDR3 is TGTGCCAGCAGCTTAGTTCGAGACGACGGCTCACCCCTCCACTTT.

This clonotype has only a few counts. This chain links TRBV5-1 with TRBJ2-3; tentative D call: TRBD2 (5 bases). This CDR3 comprises 15 residues. V was cut by 2 bases and J by 0 bases, with 10 bases left in between. Germline loops: CDR1 SGHRS, CDR2 YFSETQ. CDR3 bases: TGCGCCAGCAGCTTCGATGCGGGTAGCACAGATACGCAGTATTTT. It yields the protein CASSFDAGSTDTQYF.

The chain is built from TRBV7-3 and TRBJ2-5, with TRBD2 matching over 11 bases. The germline gives CDR1 SGHTA, CDR2 FQGTGA. There are 23 residues in the CDR3. Trimming removed 1 base from V and 2 bases from J; junction bases left unmatched: 24. CDR3 sequence: CASSLMALKNIHTTSGIQETQYF. As DNA, the CDR3 is TGTGCCAGCAGCTTAATGGCGTTGAAAAACATCCACACGACTAGCGGGATTCAAGAGACCCAGTACTTC.